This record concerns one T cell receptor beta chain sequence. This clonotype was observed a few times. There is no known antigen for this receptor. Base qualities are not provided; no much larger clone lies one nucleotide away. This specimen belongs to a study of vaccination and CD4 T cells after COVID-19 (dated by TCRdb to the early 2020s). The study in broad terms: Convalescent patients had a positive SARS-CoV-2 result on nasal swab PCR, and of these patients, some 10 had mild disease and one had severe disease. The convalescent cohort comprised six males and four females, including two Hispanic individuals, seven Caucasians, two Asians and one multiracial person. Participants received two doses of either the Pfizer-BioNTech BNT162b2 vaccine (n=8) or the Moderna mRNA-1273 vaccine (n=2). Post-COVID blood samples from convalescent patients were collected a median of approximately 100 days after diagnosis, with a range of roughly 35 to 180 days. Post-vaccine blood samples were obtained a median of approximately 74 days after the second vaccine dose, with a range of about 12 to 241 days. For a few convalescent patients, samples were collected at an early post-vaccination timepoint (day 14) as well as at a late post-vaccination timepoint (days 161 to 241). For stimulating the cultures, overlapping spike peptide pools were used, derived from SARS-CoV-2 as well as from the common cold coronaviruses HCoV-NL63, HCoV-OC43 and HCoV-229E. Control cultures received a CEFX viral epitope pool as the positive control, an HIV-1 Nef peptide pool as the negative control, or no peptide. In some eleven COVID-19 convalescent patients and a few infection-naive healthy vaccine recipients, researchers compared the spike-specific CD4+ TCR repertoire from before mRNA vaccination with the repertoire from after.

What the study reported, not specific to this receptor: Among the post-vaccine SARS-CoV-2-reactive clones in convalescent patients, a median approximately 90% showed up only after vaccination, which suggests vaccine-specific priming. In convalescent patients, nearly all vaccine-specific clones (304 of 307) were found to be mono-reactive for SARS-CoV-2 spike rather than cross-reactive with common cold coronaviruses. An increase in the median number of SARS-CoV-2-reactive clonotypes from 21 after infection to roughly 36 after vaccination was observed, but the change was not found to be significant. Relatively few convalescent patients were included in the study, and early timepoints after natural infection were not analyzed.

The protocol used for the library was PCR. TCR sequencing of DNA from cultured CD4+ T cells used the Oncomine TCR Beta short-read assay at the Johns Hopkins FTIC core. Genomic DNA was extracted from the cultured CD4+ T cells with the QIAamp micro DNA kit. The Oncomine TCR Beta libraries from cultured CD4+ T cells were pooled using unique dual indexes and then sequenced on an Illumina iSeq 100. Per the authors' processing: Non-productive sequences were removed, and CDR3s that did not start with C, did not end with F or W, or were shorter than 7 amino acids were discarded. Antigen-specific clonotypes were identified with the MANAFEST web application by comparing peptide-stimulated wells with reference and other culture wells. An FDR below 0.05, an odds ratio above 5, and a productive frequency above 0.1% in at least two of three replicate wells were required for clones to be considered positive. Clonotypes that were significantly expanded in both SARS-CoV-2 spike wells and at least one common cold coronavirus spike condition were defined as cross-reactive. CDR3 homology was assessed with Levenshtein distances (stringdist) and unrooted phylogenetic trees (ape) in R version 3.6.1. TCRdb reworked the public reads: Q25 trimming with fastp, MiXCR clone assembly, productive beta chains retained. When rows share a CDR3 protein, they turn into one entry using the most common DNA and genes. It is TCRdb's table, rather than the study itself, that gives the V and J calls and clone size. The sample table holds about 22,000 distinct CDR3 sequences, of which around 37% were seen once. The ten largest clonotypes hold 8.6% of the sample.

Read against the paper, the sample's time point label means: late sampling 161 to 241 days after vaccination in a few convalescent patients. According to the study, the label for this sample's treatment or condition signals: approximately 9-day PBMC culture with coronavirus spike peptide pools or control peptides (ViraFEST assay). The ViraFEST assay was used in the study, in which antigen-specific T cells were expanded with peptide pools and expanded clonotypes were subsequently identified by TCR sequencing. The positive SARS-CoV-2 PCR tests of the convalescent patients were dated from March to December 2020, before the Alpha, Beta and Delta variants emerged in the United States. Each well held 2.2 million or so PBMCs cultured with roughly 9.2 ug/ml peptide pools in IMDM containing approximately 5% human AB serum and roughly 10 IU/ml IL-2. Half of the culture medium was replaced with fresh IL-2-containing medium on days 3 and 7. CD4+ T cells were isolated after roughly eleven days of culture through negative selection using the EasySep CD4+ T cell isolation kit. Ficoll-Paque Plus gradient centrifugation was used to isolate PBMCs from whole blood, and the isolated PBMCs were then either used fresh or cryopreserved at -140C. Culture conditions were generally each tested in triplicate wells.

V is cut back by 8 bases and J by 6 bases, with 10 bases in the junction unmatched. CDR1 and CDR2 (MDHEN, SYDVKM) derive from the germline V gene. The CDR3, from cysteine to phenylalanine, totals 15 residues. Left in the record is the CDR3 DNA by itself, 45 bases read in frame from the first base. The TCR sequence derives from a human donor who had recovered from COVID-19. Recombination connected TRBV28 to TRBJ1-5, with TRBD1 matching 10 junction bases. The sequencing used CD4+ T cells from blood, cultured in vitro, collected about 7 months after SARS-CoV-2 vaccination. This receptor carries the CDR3 CASLRGTGAGQPQHF. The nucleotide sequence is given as TGTGCCAGCCTTCGTGGGACAGGGGCAGGTCAGCCCCAGCATTTT.